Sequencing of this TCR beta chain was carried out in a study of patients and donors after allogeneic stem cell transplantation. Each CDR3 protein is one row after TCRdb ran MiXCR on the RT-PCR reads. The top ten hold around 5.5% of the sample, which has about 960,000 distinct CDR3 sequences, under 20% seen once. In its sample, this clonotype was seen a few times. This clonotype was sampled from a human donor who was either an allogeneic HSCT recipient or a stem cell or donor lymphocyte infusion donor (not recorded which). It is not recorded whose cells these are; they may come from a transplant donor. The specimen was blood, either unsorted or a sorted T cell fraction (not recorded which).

The CDR3 DNA follows: TGCAGTGTGCGAGCGGTGGTGGGCTATGGCTACACCTTC. Its protein is CSVRAVVGYGYTF. The J gene is TRBJ1-2, the V gene TRBV20-1, with D uncertain. CDR1 is DFQATT and CDR2 is SNEGSKA in the germline V gene (reference sequence). Between the trimmed V and J ends, which lost 7 bases and 4 bases, there was a span of 16 bases. This CDR3 is built from 13 residues.